One TCR beta chain is described in this entry. V gave up 0 bases and J gave up 7 bases, with 10 bases separating them. The CDR3 sequence is 14 residues long. Germline V gene lookup returns CDR1 MNHEY and CDR2 SVGEGT. TCRdb itself ran the RT-PCR reads through MiXCR, one entry per CDR3 protein. The top ten clones hold around a tenth of a sample with approximately 200,000 distinct CDR3 sequences, more than 35% of them seen once. This specimen comes from a study of patients and donors after allogeneic stem cell transplantation. The sample consisted of blood, either unsorted or a sorted T cell fraction (not recorded which). The TCR originated in a human donor who was either an allogeneic HSCT recipient or a stem cell or donor lymphocyte infusion donor (not recorded which). It is not recorded whose cells these are; they may come from a transplant donor. The J gene is TRBJ1-3, the V gene TRBV6-2 or TRBV6-3, with D possibly TRBD1 on 6 matching bases. The CDR3 region has the DNA TGTGCCAGCAGTTACTCGGGGGCGCGGAACACCATATATTTT. This codes for CASSYSGARNTIYF.